This T cell receptor beta chain is drawn from a study of T cell changes during pregnancy in multiple sclerosis. Clones were read by immunoSEQ multiplex PCR, and TCRdb kept only the in-frame ones, dropping some. The sample has 70,000 to 95,000 clones; about 94% are singletons. The CDR3 contains 18 residues. The V gene's germline CDR1 is SGHVS and CDR2 FNYEAQ. The V segment lost 5 bases and the J segment 8 bases; nucleotides outside the gene matches: 15. This specimen was peripheral blood, taken after pregnancy. This sequence joins TRBV7-6 and TRBJ2-2; 12 positions agree with TRBD1. The sequence derives from a female donor in good health, enrolled as a control in a pregnancy study. CDR3 nucleotide sequence: TGTGCCAGCAGCCCAGAGGGCTGGGACAGGGGGCGCCCTGGGGAGCTGTTTTTT. It translates to CASSPEGWDRGRPGELFF. The variable domain in full, completed from reference TRBV7-6 and TRBJ2-2, reads GAGVSQSPRYKVTKRGQDVALRCDPISGHVSLYWYRQALGQGPEFLTYFNYEAQQDKSGLPNDRFSAERPEGSISTLTIQRTEQRDSAMYRCASSPEGWDRGRPGELFFGEGSRLTVL.